The 32 T cell receptor beta chains given below trace back to one sample, sequenced in a study of T cells in Graves' hyperthyroidism and ophthalmopathy. RNA transcripts were the template for amplifying TCR beta CDR3 regions. The study used the HTBI primer set for a first-round RT-PCR of the TCR CDR3. One entry per CDR3 protein results from TCRdb running MiXCR on the multiplex PCR reads. The sample consists of 450,000 to 550,000 distinct CDR3 sequences, roughly a quarter of them appearing once. Sequencing was done on a sample of blood. The receptors stem from a young woman with Graves' ophthalmopathy.

The genes are TRBV18 and TRBJ1-5; no reliable D call. CDR3 length: 14 residues. The germline CDR1 and CDR2 sequences are KGHSH and LQKENI. V lost 1 base and J lost 6, with 10 bases in between. The DNA of the CDR3 is TGTGCCAGCTCACCACTCTCGCGAGGTCAGCCCCAGCATTTT. Translation gives CASSPLSRGQPQHF.

In this sample, this clonotype turned up many times. The chain has TRBV11-3 and TRBJ2-5; 7 bases are shared with TRBD1. This CDR3 is 13 amino acids long. Germline CDR1 reads SGHNT; CDR2 reads YENEEA. V dropped 4 bases and J dropped 8; count of bases not matched to a gene: 7. The DNA for the CDR3 is TGTGCCAGCAGCTCAACGACAGGGAATACCCAGTACTTC. Translating it yields CASSSTTGNTQYF.

CDR3 in DNA: TGTGCCTGGAGCGAGGCAGGGATTGAAGCTTTCTTT. Its protein product is CAWSEAGIEAFF. The V and J genes are TRBV30 and TRBJ1-1, with D perhaps TRBD1 (5 bases). Germline V gives CDR1 GTSNPN, CDR2 SVGIG (reference sequence). The CDR3 totals 12 residues. Deletions cut 3 bases from V and 7 bases from J, with 12 bases between.

This clonotype was recorded many times. V is TRBV20-1 and J is TRBJ1-1, with TRBD1 matching 7 bases. In germline, CDR1 is DFQATT, CDR2 SNEGSKA (reference sequence). There are 11 residues in the CDR3. V was clipped by 5 bases and J by 10 bases; unmatched bases: 7. The CDR3 DNA follows: TGCAGTGCTGAGCTGACAGGGCCAGCTTTCTTT. It yields the protein CSAELTGPAFF.

This clonotype was seen many times. The J gene is TRBJ2-2, the V gene TRBV12-3 or TRBV12-4; 10 bases are shared with TRBD1. V shed 3 bases, J shed 6 bases, and the junction held 10 bases outside the gene matches. The CDR3 is made up of 17 amino acids. CDR3: CASSFHSGTGVAGELFF. CDR3 DNA sequence: TGTGCCAGCAGTTTTCATTCCGGGACAGGGGTTGCCGGGGAGCTGTTTTTT.

This clonotype was seen at least ten times. The chain joins TRBV11-2 to TRBJ2-5; D not certain. V was clipped by 5 bases and J by 5 bases, with 15 bases between them. CDR1 SGHAT and CDR2 FQNNGV come from the germline V gene. This CDR3 has 14 residues. The CDR3 nucleotides read TGTGCCAGCAGCCCCTTAGGGCGCAGGGAGACCCAGTACTTC. The encoded protein is CASSPLGRRETQYF.

This clonotype was seen at least ten times. The chain couples TRBV6-5 to TRBJ1-1, with 10 bases matching TRBD1. The junction had 14 bases not matched to a gene; V was cut back by 5 bases and J by 8 bases. The CDR3 has 16 amino acids. The germline V gene encodes CDR1 MNHEY and CDR2 SVGAGI. The CDR3 loop reads CASSRWTGGLMVEAFF. For the CDR3, the DNA is TGTGCCAGCAGTCGTTGGACAGGGGGTTTGATGGTGGAAGCTTTCTTT.

The genes are TRBV6-1 and TRBJ1-6; D is uncertain. The ends were cut back, 6 bases at V and 11 bases at J, with 17 bases in the middle. The CDR3 totals 14 residues. In germline, CDR1 is MNHNS, CDR2 SASEGT. DNA for the CDR3: TGTGCCAGCAGAACGGCGGGGAGGATGACACCCCTCCACTTT. This encodes CASRTAGRMTPLHF.

The chain combines TRBV6-2 or TRBV6-3 with TRBJ2-5; unclear D gene. The CDR3 is made up of 13 amino acids. Deletions cut 5 bases from V and 4 bases from J, with 11 bases between. CDR1 and CDR2 (germline): MNHEY, SVGEGT. DNA for the CDR3: TGTGCCAGCAGTCTTTATGCGGTAGAGACCCAGTACTTC. It encodes CASSLYAVETQYF.

This clonotype was detected only a few times. The junction does not match germline at one end; this may be a read error. The gene calls are TRBV12-3 or TRBV12-4 and TRBJ2-5; 7 positions agree with TRBD2. CDR3 size: 15 residues. In nucleotides, the CDR3 is TGTACCAGCAGTTTAAGTGGAGCGGGGAGGGAGACCCAGTACTTC. Residues: CTSSLSGAGRETQYF.

As regards this clonotype: The junction differs from germline at one of its ends, possibly a read error. The chain couples TRBV7-6 to TRBJ1-6; D call uncertain. CDR3 size: 13 residues. The germline V gene encodes CDR1 SGHVS and CDR2 FNYEAQ. The CDR3 DNA reads TGTGCCATCAGCTCCTCCTATAATTCACCCCTCCACTTT. As protein: CAISSSYNSPLHF.

This clonotype occurred once. This chain links TRBV11-2 with TRBJ2-7; 10 bases are a match to TRBD2. V lost 1 base, J lost 0 bases, and 3 bases stayed unmatched. The CDR3 spans 16 residues. CDR1 and CDR2 (germline): SGHAT, FQNNGV. The CDR3 reads CASSLGGTSVSYEQYF. As DNA, the CDR3 is TGTGCCAGCAGCTTAGGCGGGACTAGCGTCTCCTACGAGCAGTACTTC.

The gene calls are TRBV6-1 and TRBJ2-7; D remains ambiguous. Per the germline V gene, CDR1 is MNHNS and CDR2 is SASEGT. Trimming stripped 4 bases from V and 3 bases from J, with 16 bases between. The CDR3 sequence is 15 residues long. Here the CDR3 reads CASSVRVMLYYEQYF. In nucleotides, the CDR3 is TGTGCCAGCAGTGTCCGGGTTATGTTATACTACGAGCAGTACTTC.

The J gene is TRBJ1-2, the V gene TRBV5-6; 9 bases align to TRBD1. CDR3 length: 15 residues. V was pared by 4 bases and J by 5 bases, with 9 bases of the junction left unmatched. The V gene's germline CDR1 is SGHDT and CDR2 YYEEEE. CDR3 amino acids: CASSPGGTGTYGYTF. CDR3 coding DNA: TGTGCCAGCAGCCCGGGCGGGACAGGGACATATGGCTACACCTTC.

This clonotype was recorded once. The V and J genes are TRBV12-3 or TRBV12-4 and TRBJ2-7; 14 nucleotides align to TRBD2. V gave up 0 bases and J gave up 7 bases; unmatched junction bases: 5. This CDR3 has 16 residues. The CDR3 spells CASSLAGGLAGEEQYF. The CDR3 DNA is TGTGCCAGCAGTTTAGCCGGGGGACTAGCGGGAGAAGAGCAGTACTTC.

This clonotype has a handful of counts. The chain couples TRBV4-2 to TRBJ2-7; D is possibly TRBD1 or TRBD2 (5 bases each). The CDR3 extends over 14 amino acids. V shed 3 bases and J shed 2 bases, with 11 bases lying between them. Germline V gene sequence: CDR1 LGHNA, CDR2 YNFKEQ. CDR3 nucleotide sequence: TGTGCCAGCAGCCAGGGGGACCAAACCTACGAGCAGTACTTC. Its translation is CASSQGDQTYEQYF.

The chain recombines TRBV20-1 with TRBJ1-2, with D possibly TRBD1 on 5 matching bases. The CDR3 is 16 amino acids. V shed 2 bases and J shed 6 bases, with 22 bases lying between them. Germline V gene data show CDR1 as DFQATT and CDR2 as SNEGSKA (reference sequence). The CDR3, as DNA: TGCAGTGCTAGACCAAAGCCCCGGGACCTGAGGCATGGCTACACCTTC. Translation gives CSARPKPRDLRHGYTF.

The gene calls are TRBV6-5 and TRBJ2-7, with D maybe TRBD2 (7 bases). The CDR3 spans 16 residues. V was cut by 0 bases and J by 2 bases, with 14 bases left in between. CDR1 and CDR2 (germline): MNHEY, SVGAGI. CDR3 loop: CASSYSGAGVAYEQYF. In DNA form, the CDR3 reads TGTGCCAGCAGTTACTCGGGGGCGGGAGTGGCCTACGAGCAGTACTTC.

This clonotype was seen ten or more times. V usage is TRBV27 and J usage is TRBJ2-5, with a possible D match to TRBD2 (5 bases). Germline-derived CDR1 and CDR2 are MNHEY and SMNVEV (reference sequence). V lost 8 bases and J lost 3, with 10 bases in between. The CDR3 has 12 residues. This CDR3 is CASGMREETQYF. CDR3 DNA: TGTGCCAGCGGGATGAGGGAAGAGACCCAGTACTTC.

In its sample, this clonotype was seen many times. This chain connects TRBV28 to TRBJ2-7; 8 nucleotides match TRBD1. The CDR3 contains 14 residues. V dropped 5 bases and J dropped 3; count of bases not matched to a gene: 6. The germline gives CDR1 MDHEN, CDR2 SYDVKM. The CDR3 loop is CASSPGTGFYEQYF. The CDR3 bases are TGTGCCAGCAGTCCCGGGACAGGATTCTACGAGCAGTACTTC.

This clonotype occurred many times. V is TRBV24-1 and J is TRBJ2-7; TRBD1 is a possible D gene (6 bases). The germline V gene has CDR1 KGHDR and CDR2 SFDVKD. This CDR3 is built from 17 residues. The V end lost 7 bases, the J end lost 3 bases, and 24 bases lay between the germline ends. The CDR3 region has the DNA TGTGCCACCAGGCCCAAGGAAACGGGACACCCACACTACGAGCAGTACTTC. It translates to CATRPKETGHPHYEQYF.

This clonotype has ten or more counts. The chain is built from TRBV18 and TRBJ2-7; tentatively, D is TRBD1 or TRBD2 (5 bases each). V was shortened by 6 bases and J by 7 bases, with 22 bases between the two germline ends. Germline loops: CDR1 KGHSH, CDR2 LQKENI. There are 15 residues in the CDR3. For the CDR3, the DNA is TGTGCCAGCTCCCCCGGGACGAAAGGCGATTTTGAGCAGTACTTC. It codes for CASSPGTKGDFEQYF. Full variable domain (outside the CDR3, taken from reference TRBV18 and TRBJ2-7): NAGVMQNPRHLVRRRGQEARLRCSPMKGHSHVYWYRQLPEEGLKFMVYLQKENIIDESGMPKERFSAEFPKEGPSILRIQQVVRGDSAAYFCASSPGTKGDFEQYFGPGTRLTVT.

The sample holds a few counts of this clonotype. A much larger clone lies one base from this, so it may be a read error. The rearrangement joins TRBV6-1 to TRBJ2-5; tentative D call: TRBD1 (5 bases). Germline V gene lookup returns CDR1 MNHNS and CDR2 SASEGT. The CDR3 spans 14 residues. Here the CDR3 DNA reads TGTGCCAGCAGTGAACACGACAGACAAGAGGCCCAGTACTTC. This encodes CASSEHDRQEAQYF.

This clonotype appeared once. The gene calls are TRBV20-1 and TRBJ1-2; D gene ambiguous. The CDR3 is 13 amino acids. Germline CDR1 is DFQATT and CDR2 is SNEGSKA (reference sequence). V dropped 2 bases and J dropped 5 bases, with 12 bases sitting between them. The CDR3 loop reads CSARLEKEYGYTF. As DNA, the CDR3 is TGCAGTGCTAGATTAGAAAAAGAATATGGCTACACCTTC.

This clonotype was picked up many times. The V gene is TRBV6-1, the J gene TRBJ1-2, with D unresolved. V was shortened by 3 bases and J by 4 bases, with 6 bases between the two germline ends. This CDR3 is 12 amino acids long. Germline CDR1 and CDR2: MNHNS and SASEGT. CDR3 DNA: TGTGCCAGCAGTGACGAGGGCTATGGCTACACCTTC. It translates to CASSDEGYGYTF.

The chain has TRBV6-1 and TRBJ1-2; D is possibly TRBD1 (5 bases). The V gene lost 8 bases and the J gene lost 6 bases, with 10 bases spanning the gap. The CDR3 length is 11 residues. CDR1 and CDR2 from the germline V gene are MNHNS and SASEGT. CDR3 nucleotide sequence: TGTGCCAGCGCGCGGGGGAATGGCTACACCTTC. Amino acid sequence: CASARGNGYTF.

The chain employs TRBV20-1 and TRBJ1-1; TRBD1 matches 11 bases. Trimming took 6 bases from V and 7 from J; bases not matched to a gene: 10. This CDR3 spans 14 amino acids. The germline CDR1 and CDR2 sequences are DFQATT and SNEGSKA (reference sequence). The CDR3 nucleotides are TGCAGTGCACTGGACAGGGGGCAGTACGGTGAAGCTTTCTTT. Translating gives CSALDRGQYGEAFF.

This clonotype was seen just once. V gene TRBV5-1 combines with J gene TRBJ2-7; D unresolved. There are 14 residues in the CDR3. V was shortened by 5 bases and J by 6 bases, with 18 bases between the two germline ends. Germline CDR1 is SGHRS and CDR2 is YFSETQ. This chain's CDR3 is CASSSNPTSVEQYF. In nucleotides, the CDR3 is TGCGCCAGCAGTTCCAACCCGACCTCCGTCGAGCAGTACTTC.

This clonotype was seen at least ten times. This chain uses TRBV18 with TRBJ1-1, with D possibly matching TRBD1 (5 bases). Germline CDR1 reads KGHSH; CDR2 reads LQKENI. The CDR3 spans 14 residues. The V end was cut by 4 bases, the J end by 1 base, with 10 bases between. CDR3 sequence reads: CASSRSGQNTEAFF. The CDR3, as DNA: TGTGCCAGCTCACGGTCGGGGCAGAACACTGAAGCTTTCTTT.

In its sample, this clonotype was seen many times. The V and J genes are TRBV27 and TRBJ1-1, with 7 positions matching TRBD1. Germline V gene lookup returns CDR1 MNHEY and CDR2 SMNVEV (reference sequence). The trim removed 3 bases at V and 0 bases at J, leaving 4 bases unmatched. CDR3 size: 15 residues. The CDR3 DNA reads TGTGCCAGCAGTTTCCGTACAGGGGTGAACACTGAAGCTTTCTTT. It encodes CASSFRTGVNTEAFF.

Many counts were recorded for this clonotype. The chain joins TRBV7-8 to TRBJ2-5; 8 nucleotides align to TRBD1. V gave up 5 bases and J gave up 5 bases; unmatched junction bases: 10. From germline, CDR1 is SGHVS and CDR2 FQNEAQ. This CDR3 has 15 amino acids. The DNA of the CDR3 is TGTGCCAGCAGCCTTCAGGGGGCTACTTGGGAGACCCAGTACTTC. Residues: CASSLQGATWETQYF.

This clonotype was counted ten times or more. The chain links TRBV2 to TRBJ1-5; the D gene is possibly TRBD1 (6 bases). The CDR3 sequence is 16 residues long. CDR1 SNHLY and CDR2 FYNNEI come from the germline V gene. Trimming took off 5 bases at V and 3 bases at J, with 17 bases between the two ends. CDR3 nucleotide sequence: TGTGCCAGCAGTCCCGAACCCTCGGGACACAATCAGCCCCAGCATTTT. The encoded protein is CASSPEPSGHNQPQHF. The full variable domain, in which reference TRBV2 and TRBJ1-5 provide the parts outside the CDR3, is EPEVTQTPSHQVTQMGQEVILRCVPISNHLYFYWYRQILGQKVEFLVSFYNNEISEKSEIFDDQFSVERPDGSNFTLKIRSTKLEDSAMYFCASSPEPSGHNQPQHFGDGTRLSIL.